The 8 T cell receptor beta chains presented below share a single source sample, sequenced in a study of T cells expressing NK-cell markers. TCRdb re-called the 5' RACE reads, yielding one record per CDR3 amino acid sequence without DNA. This sample's table reports about 180,000 distinct CDR3 sequences. The sequencing input was blood T cells: a sorted CD56 or NKG2C T cell subset, CD4+ or CD8+ T cells, or bulk PBMC T cells (not recorded which). All receptors come from a woman between 18 and 70 years old in good health.

The rearrangement links TRBV20-1 to TRBJ1-5. Germline loops: CDR1 DFQATT, CDR2 SNEGSKA (reference sequence). The CDR3 is made up of 15 amino acids. This CDR3 is CSARSIGVSNQPQHF.

The chain is built from TRBV5-1 and TRBJ2-2; the TCRdb D gene call, TRBD2, has no DNA to confirm it. Looked up from germline, CDR1 is SGHRS and CDR2 is YFSETQ. This CDR3 region has 14 residues. The CDR3 loop reads CASTLSGTTGELFF.

The chain uses TRBV12-3 or TRBV12-4 and TRBJ2-1. This CDR3 comprises 11 residues. The CDR3 reads CASSSYNEQFF.

The chain carries TRBV30 and TRBJ2-1. The CDR3 has 13 amino acids. Germline CDR1 and CDR2: GTSNPN and SVGIG (reference sequence). Here the CDR3 reads CAWSEDLYNEQFF.

This chain links TRBV2 with TRBJ2-2. Germline V gene lookup returns CDR1 SNHLY and CDR2 FYNNEI. This CDR3 is built from 13 residues. CDR3 amino acids: CASRTQTGGELFF. The variable domain in full, with the rest retrieved from reference TRBV2 and TRBJ2-2, is EPEVTQTPSHQVTQMGQEVILRCVPISNHLYFYWYRQILGQKVEFLVSFYNNEISEKSEIFDDQFSVERPDGSNFTLKIRSTKLEDSAMYFCASRTQTGGELFFGEGSRLTVL.

The rearrangement uses TRBV20-1 and TRBJ1-2. This CDR3 contains 11 residues. Per the germline V gene, CDR1 is DFQATT and CDR2 is SNEGSKA (reference sequence). This CDR3 is CSASGDRGYTF.

The chain joins TRBV20-1 to TRBJ2-5; TCRdb's D gene call, TRBD2, goes unchecked for lack of DNA. Per the germline V gene, CDR1 is DFQATT and CDR2 is SNEGSKA (reference sequence). The CDR3 is made up of 14 amino acids. The CDR3 loop is CSAGRTSAQETQYF.

The chain carries TRBV10-3 and TRBJ2-7; TCRdb's D gene call, TRBD1, goes unchecked for lack of DNA. This CDR3 is 16 amino acids long. Germline values: CDR1 ENHRY, CDR2 SYGVKD. The CDR3 sequence is CAISNLGGGTSYEQYF.